Presented here are 21 T cell receptor beta chains from one specimen sequenced in a study of pediatric ulcerative colitis. Profiling relied on immunoSEQ multiplex PCR, and the TCRdb table lists in-frame clones only, not all of them. The sample shows about 32,000 clones, almost 85% of them seen only once. The sequenced sample was blood. The origin of the receptors is a boy aged 5 to 17 with severe ulcerative colitis.

This chain connects TRBV7-9 to TRBJ2-2, with D perhaps matching TRBD1 or TRBD2 (5 bases each). V dropped 5 bases and J dropped 4 bases, with 8 bases sitting between them. The germline V gene encodes CDR1 SEHNR and CDR2 FQNEAQ (reference sequence). This CDR3 is 13 amino acids long. The CDR3 reads CASSPRGTGELFF. The CDR3 DNA reads as TGTGCCAGCAGCCCGAGGGGCACCGGGGAGCTGTTTTTT.

The gene calls are TRBV25-1 and TRBJ2-1; 8 positions match TRBD2. The CDR3 consists of 16 residues. The ends lost 4 bases at V and 0 bases at J; junction bases unmatched: 5. The germline CDR1 and CDR2 sequences are MGHDK and SYGVNS. CDR3: CASSVLAVDSYNEQFF. The CDR3 DNA sequence: TGTGCCAGCAGTGTACTAGCGGTGGACTCCTACAATGAGCAGTTCTTC.

CDR3 sequence: CASSLGAAGHLYGYTF. CDR3 DNA: TGTGCCAGCAGCTTGGGGGCCGCAGGACACCTCTATGGCTACACCTTC. The chain employs TRBV5-6 and TRBJ1-2, with a tentative D call TRBD1 (5 bases). Germline values: CDR1 SGHDT, CDR2 YYEEEE. The CDR3 has 16 residues. V lost 0 bases to trimming and J lost 4 bases, with 16 bases between them.

The V and J genes are TRBV5-1 and TRBJ1-2; D ambiguous. Trimming pared 5 bases from V and 0 bases from J, leaving 8 bases between. Per germline, CDR1 SGHRS and CDR2 YFSETQ. CDR3 size: 13 residues. The CDR3 here is CASRDGPNYGYTF. The CDR3 DNA reads TGCGCCAGCAGAGACGGGCCTAACTATGGCTACACCTTC.

V is TRBV5-6 and J is TRBJ1-4; no clear D gene. The CDR3 consists of 15 residues. Looked up from germline, CDR1 is SGHDT and CDR2 is YYEEEE. V dropped 4 bases and J dropped 7 bases, with 17 bases sitting between them. CDR3 sequence (DNA): TGTGCCAGCAGCGGGTTTGTGGAGGGAAGTGAAAAACTGTTTTTT. It translates to CASSGFVEGSEKLFF.

The chain couples TRBV7-2 to TRBJ1-2; perhaps TRBD1 as D (5 bases). The ends were cut back, 0 bases at V and 4 bases at J, with 9 bases in the middle. The CDR3 is made up of 14 amino acids. Germline CDR1 and CDR2: SGHTA and FQGNSA. CDR3 sequence: CASSLAGEGYGYTF. The CDR3 nucleotides are TGTGCCAGCAGCTTAGCGGGGGAGGGCTATGGCTACACCTTC.

V gene TRBV2 combines with J gene TRBJ1-5; D not certain. There are 15 residues in the CDR3. Germline V lookup: CDR1 SNHLY, CDR2 FYNNEI. V lost 6 bases and J lost 0, with 12 bases in between. The CDR3 loop is CASRRQDTSNQPQHF. CDR3 in DNA: TGTGCCAGCAGGCGCCAAGATACTAGCAATCAGCCCCAGCATTTT. Complete variable domain (other parts from reference TRBV2 and TRBJ1-5): EPEVTQTPSHQVTQMGQEVILRCVPISNHLYFYWYRQILGQKVEFLVSFYNNEISEKSEIFDDQFSVERPDGSNFTLKIRSTKLEDSAMYFCASRRQDTSNQPQHFGDGTRLSIL.

This clone occurred once. The V call is TRBV21-1, the J call TRBJ2-2; the table's D gene call, TRBD1, was not cross checked with the DNA. TRBV21-1 is classified as a pseudogene. This CDR3 contains 15 residues. CDR3 amino acids: CASSKTGVGAGELFF. CDR3 nucleotides: TGTGCCAGCAGCAAAACAGGGGTAGGCGCCGGGGAGCTGTTTTTT.

The chain recombines TRBV30 with TRBJ1-2; possible D gene TRBD1, 6 bases. The germline CDR1 and CDR2 sequences are GTSNPN and SVGIG (reference sequence). V was trimmed by 4 bases and J by 3 bases, leaving 12 bases between them. The CDR3 covers 13 residues. CDR3 bases: TGTGCCTGGACCATAGGGGGTTACTATGGCTACACCTTC. Translated, it gives CAWTIGGYYGYTF.

V is TRBV19 and J is TRBJ1-3; D not resolved. Germline V gene data show CDR1 as LNHDA and CDR2 as SQIVND (reference sequence). Trimming took off 3 bases at V and 2 bases at J, with 14 bases between the two ends. The CDR3 is made up of 16 amino acids. In nucleotides, the CDR3 is TGTGCCAGTAGTATTTTTGTGACACCGCCTGGAAACACCATATATTTT. This translates into CASSIFVTPPGNTIYF.

The chain carries TRBV7-3 and TRBJ2-5; D uncertain. Germline CDR1 is SGHTA and CDR2 is FQGTGA. The V end lost 2 bases, the J end lost 2 bases, and 6 bases lay between the germline ends. The length of the CDR3 is 13 residues. The CDR3 DNA reads as TGTGCCAGCAGCTTAGGCCGACAAGAGACCCAGTACTTC. It is translated as CASSLGRQETQYF.

J is TRBJ2-1 and V is TRBV4-3; TRBD1 or TRBD2 may be the D gene (6 bases each). Trimming removed 0 bases at V and 0 bases at J, with 9 bases between. The germline V gene has CDR1 LGHNA and CDR2 YSLEER. This CDR3 has 16 residues. The CDR3 nucleotides are TGCGCCAGCAGCCAAGATCCGGGGGCCTCCTACAATGAGCAGTTCTTC. This translates into CASSQDPGASYNEQFF.

This rearrangement joins TRBV7-9 to TRBJ2-1; TRBD2 agrees at 11 bases. Germline lookup yields CDR1 SEHNR and CDR2 FQNEAQ (reference sequence). The CDR3 is 14 residues long. J was trimmed by 2 bases and V by 6 bases; bases with no gene match: 0. The CDR3 region has the DNA TGTGCCAGCAGACTAGCGGGAGCCTACAATGAGCAGTTCTTC. Translating it yields CASRLAGAYNEQFF.

This chain joins TRBV5-1 and TRBJ1-2, with no clear D. CDR1 is SGHRS, CDR2 YFSETQ, per germline. V was clipped by 0 bases and J by 8 bases, with 14 bases between them. CDR3 length equals 14 residues. The DNA of the CDR3 is TGCGCCAGCAGCTTGGAGGAGTCAGGCAAAGGCTACACCTTC. Translating gives CASSLEESGKGYTF.

The CDR3, as DNA: TGTGCCAGCAGCTTACCAGTACGGCAGACCCAGTACTTC. The encoded protein is CASSLPVRQTQYF. The chain combines TRBV11-2 with TRBJ2-5; D gene unclear. The CDR3 consists of 13 residues. In germline, CDR1 is SGHAT, CDR2 FQNNGV. Trimming stripped 2 bases from V and 6 bases from J, with 10 bases between. The full variable domain, with the rest looked up from reference TRBV11-2 and TRBJ2-5, is EAGVAQSPRYKIIEKRQSVAFWCNPISGHATLYWYQQILGQGPKLLIQFQNNGVVDDSQLPKDRFSAERLKGVDSTLKIQPAKLEDSAVYLCASSLPVRQTQYFGPGTRLLVL.

The gene calls are TRBV10-3 and TRBJ1-6, with a weak D call TRBD1 (5 bases). Between the trimmed V and J ends, which lost 3 bases and 8 bases, there was a span of 17 bases. The germline V gene has CDR1 ENHRY and CDR2 SYGVKD. The CDR3 is 16 residues long. The CDR3 DNA reads TGTGCCATCAGTGATGTTTCGAGGGGTGTCTATTCACCCCTCCACTTT. It translates to CAISDVSRGVYSPLHF.

The chain employs TRBV30 and TRBJ1-4; D gene uncertain. With 4 bases removed from V and 7 bases from J, the gap between germline ends came to 13 bases. This CDR3 contains 13 residues. Germline loops: CDR1 GTSNPN, CDR2 SVGIG (reference sequence). CDR3 protein: CAWTKAGFEKLFF. The CDR3 DNA is TGTGCCTGGACTAAGGCGGGGTTTGAAAAACTGTTTTTT.

This clone was picked up one time. The chain is built from TRBV30 and TRBJ1-2; unclear D gene. Trimming pared 1 base from V and 4 bases from J, leaving 10 bases between. In germline, CDR1 is GTSNPN, CDR2 SVGIG (reference sequence). This CDR3 comprises 13 residues. This CDR3 is CAWSDSRGYGYTF. DNA for the CDR3: TGTGCCTGGAGTGATTCGCGGGGCTATGGCTACACCTTC. The full variable domain, in which reference TRBV30 and TRBJ1-2 provide the parts outside the CDR3, is SQTIHQWPATLVQPVGSPLSLECTVEGTSNPNLYWYRQAAGRGLQLLFYSVGIGQISSEVPQNLSASRPQDRQFILSSKKLLLSDSGFYLCAWSDSRGYGYTFGSGTRLTVV.

The genes are TRBV13 and TRBJ2-7; D ambiguous. In germline, CDR1 is PRHDT, CDR2 FYEKMQ (reference sequence). The CDR3 spans 11 residues. V lost 0 bases and J lost 8, with 5 bases in between. This chain's CDR3 is CASSLGEKQYF. CDR3 nucleotide sequence: TGTGCCAGCAGCTTAGGCGAAAAGCAGTACTTC.

This chain links TRBV15 with TRBJ1-3; no firm D call. The germline V and J ends were trimmed by 1 base and 3 bases, with 10 bases remaining between them. CDR3 length: 15 amino acids. Germline-derived CDR1 and CDR2 are LNHNV and YYDKDF (reference sequence). CDR3 loop: CATSRGVEDGNTIYF. The CDR3 region has the DNA TGTGCCACCAGCAGAGGGGTGGAAGATGGAAACACCATATATTTT.

This sequence joins TRBV4-1 and TRBJ1-4; 10 bases agree with TRBD1. V trimming: 3 bases; J trimming: 8 bases; junction bases outside the gene matches: 6. The germline V gene has CDR1 MGHRA and CDR2 YSYEKL. The CDR3 totals 15 residues. The CDR3 DNA follows: TGCGCCAGCAGCCAGCCGGGACAGGGGAAAGAAAAACTGTTTTTT. Protein: CASSQPGQGKEKLFF.